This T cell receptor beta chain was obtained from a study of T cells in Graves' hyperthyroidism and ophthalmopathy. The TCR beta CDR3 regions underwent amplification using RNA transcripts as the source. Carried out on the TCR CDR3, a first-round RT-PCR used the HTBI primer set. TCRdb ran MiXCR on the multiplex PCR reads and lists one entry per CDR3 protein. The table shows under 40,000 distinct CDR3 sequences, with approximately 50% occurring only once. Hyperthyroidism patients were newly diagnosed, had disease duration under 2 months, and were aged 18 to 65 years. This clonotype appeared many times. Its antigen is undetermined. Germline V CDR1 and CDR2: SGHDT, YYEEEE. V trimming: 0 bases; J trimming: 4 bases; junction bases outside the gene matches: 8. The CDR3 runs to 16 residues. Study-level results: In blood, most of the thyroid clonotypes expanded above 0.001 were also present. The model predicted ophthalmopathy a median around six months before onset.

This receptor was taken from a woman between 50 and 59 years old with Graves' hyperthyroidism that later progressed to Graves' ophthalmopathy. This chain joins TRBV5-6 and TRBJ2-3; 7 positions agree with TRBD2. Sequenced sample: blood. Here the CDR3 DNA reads TGTGCCAGCAGCTTGGGGGCGGGGGTGGCGTCAGATACGCAGTATTTT. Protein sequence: CASSLGAGVASDTQYF. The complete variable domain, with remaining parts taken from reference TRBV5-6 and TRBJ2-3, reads DAGVTQSPTHLIKTRGQQVTLRCSPKSGHDTVSWYQQALGQGPQFIFQYYEEEERQRGNFPDRFSGHQFPNYSSELNVNALLLGDSALYLCASSLGAGVASDTQYFGPGTRLTVL.